The 4 T cell receptor beta chains below were found in one sample sequenced in a study of T cell responses to AZD1222 COVID-19 vaccine. The assay was immunoSEQ multiplex PCR, and TCRdb's table has in-frame clones only and misses some. This table has about 85,000 clones, roughly 88% appearing once. Sample: peripheral blood, taken on day 0 of AZD1222 vaccination. The receptors shown here come from an adult in good health.

V and J are TRBV19 and TRBJ2-7; tentatively, D is TRBD2 (5 bases). This CDR3 spans 15 amino acids. V lost 6 bases and J 5 bases, leaving 20 bases between the germline ends. Per the germline V gene, CDR1 is LNHDA and CDR2 is SQIVND (reference sequence). CDR3: CASRNSGILVDEQYF. CDR3 in DNA: TGTGCCAGTAGGAATTCCGGGATTTTGGTCGACGAGCAGTACTTC.

The chain links TRBV2 to TRBJ2-3; TRBD2 matches 11 bases. The V and J ends lost 5 bases and 2 bases, in that order; junction bases with no gene match: 6. Per the germline V gene, CDR1 is SNHLY and CDR2 is FYNNEI. This CDR3 spans 16 amino acids. CDR3 coding DNA: TGTGCCAGCAGTCCTGGACTAGCGGGCTCCACAGATACGCAGTATTTT. It translates to CASSPGLAGSTDTQYF. Using reference TRBV2 and TRBJ2-3 for the parts outside the CDR3, the full variable domain is EPEVTQTPSHQVTQMGQEVILRCVPISNHLYFYWYRQILGQKVEFLVSFYNNEISEKSEIFDDQFSVERPDGSNFTLKIRSTKLEDSAMYFCASSPGLAGSTDTQYFGPGTRLTVL.

This chain uses TRBV9 with TRBJ1-1, with 9 positions matching TRBD1. The CDR3 covers 18 residues. Germline CDR1 reads SGDLS; CDR2 reads YYNGEE. The J segment lost 0 bases and the V segment lost 4 bases, leaving 13 bases of the junction unmatched. The CDR3 protein is CASSTPPGTGYMNTEAFF. The CDR3 coding sequence is TGTGCCAGCAGCACACCCCCCGGGACAGGGTACATGAACACTGAAGCTTTCTTT.

The rearrangement joins TRBV28 to TRBJ1-6; TRBD1 aligns across 10 bases. V lost 1 base to trimming and J lost 10 bases; unmatched junction nucleotides: 10. The CDR3 is made up of 17 amino acids. The germline V gene encodes CDR1 MDHEN and CDR2 SYDVKM. The CDR3 reads CASSLFLGQGIGSPLHF. The CDR3 DNA follows: TGTGCCAGCAGTTTATTCCTGGGACAGGGGATAGGCTCACCCCTCCACTTT.